The T cell receptor (beta chain) described here comes from a study of early T cells in non-severe SARS-CoV-2 infection. Across the whole study: Chains from this unsorted whole-blood bulk RNA could not be paired. General study findings and limits: Private and CD4 specificities were missed by VDJdb matching, which favored anti-spike CD8 responses.

This clonotype was found a few times. As yet, its antigen is unknown. Attachment of unique molecular identifiers was made to individual cDNA molecules. TCRdb re-called the 5' RACE reads through MiXCR, storing one row per CDR3 protein. The data hold some 59,000 distinct CDR3 sequences, with approximately 8% observed a single time. The CDR3 is made up of 13 amino acids. V was shortened by 2 bases and J by 6 bases, with 8 bases between the two germline ends. Germline V gene sequence: CDR1 MNHNS, CDR2 SASEGT. The TCR originated in an adult who was a healthcare worker with PCR-confirmed SARS-CoV-2 infection or an uninfected control (not recorded which). This specimen was whole blood, taken at baseline. The chain combines TRBV6-1 with TRBJ1-5; the D is unclear. CDR3 bases: TGTGCCAGCAGTGAATTCGATGCTCAGCCCCAGCATTTT. Translating it yields CASSEFDAQPQHF.